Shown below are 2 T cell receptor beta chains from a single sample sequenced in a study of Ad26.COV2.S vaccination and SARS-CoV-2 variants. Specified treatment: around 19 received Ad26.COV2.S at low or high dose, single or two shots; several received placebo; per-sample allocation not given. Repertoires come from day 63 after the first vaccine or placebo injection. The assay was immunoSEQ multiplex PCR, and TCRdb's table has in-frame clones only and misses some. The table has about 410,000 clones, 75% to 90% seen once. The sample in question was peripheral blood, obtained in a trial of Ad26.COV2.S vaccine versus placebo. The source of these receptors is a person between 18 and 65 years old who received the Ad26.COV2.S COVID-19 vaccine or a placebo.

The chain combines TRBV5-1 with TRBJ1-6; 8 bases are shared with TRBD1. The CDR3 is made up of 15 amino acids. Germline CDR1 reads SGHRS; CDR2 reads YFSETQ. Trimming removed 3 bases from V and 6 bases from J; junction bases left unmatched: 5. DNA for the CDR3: TGCGCCAGCAGCTCAGGACAGGGCGGTAATTCACCCCTCCACTTT. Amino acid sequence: CASSSGQGGNSPLHF.

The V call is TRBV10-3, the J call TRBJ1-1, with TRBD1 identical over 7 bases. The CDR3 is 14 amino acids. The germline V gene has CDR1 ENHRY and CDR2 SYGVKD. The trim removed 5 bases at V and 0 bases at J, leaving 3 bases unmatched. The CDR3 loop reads CAISRGQMNTEAFF. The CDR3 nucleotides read TGTGCCATCAGTAGGGGACAGATGAACACTGAAGCTTTCTTT.